This T cell receptor (beta chain) was sequenced in a study of low-dose radiotherapy and immunotherapy resistance in tumors. Study background: Fractions of 0.5 Gy went to Cohort 1 every 2 weeks, totaling 6.5 Gy. Cyclophosphamide went in intravenously at 200 mg/m2 every two weeks, one day before radiation and immunotherapy.

Gene-specific TRAV and TRBV primers were used for first-strand cDNA, covering alpha and beta chains. TCR amplification ran 20 PCR cycles using constant-region and V-primer adapter primers. TCRdb reprocessed the reads via MiXCR and lists one record per CDR3 protein. The sample records around 76,000 distinct CDR3 sequences, around 30% being singletons. This clonotype was counted at least ten times. Time point indicated: before trial treatment. It was nivolumab, ipilimumab, aspirin, low-dose cyclophosphamide and low-dose radiotherapy that donors received. The CDR3 length is 13 residues. Looked up from germline, CDR1 is SGHAT and CDR2 is FQNNGV. Between the trimmed V and J ends, which lost 3 bases and 5 bases, there was a span of 10 bases.

The sample in question was PBMCs, obtained before treatment. This chain joins TRBV11-2 and TRBJ1-1; D possibly corresponds to TRBD1 (6 bases). This sequence was found in a female donor with ovarian cancer. This CDR3 reads CASSLGAATEAFF. CDR3 coding DNA: TGTGCCAGCAGCTTGGGGGCCGCAACTGAAGCTTTCTTT.